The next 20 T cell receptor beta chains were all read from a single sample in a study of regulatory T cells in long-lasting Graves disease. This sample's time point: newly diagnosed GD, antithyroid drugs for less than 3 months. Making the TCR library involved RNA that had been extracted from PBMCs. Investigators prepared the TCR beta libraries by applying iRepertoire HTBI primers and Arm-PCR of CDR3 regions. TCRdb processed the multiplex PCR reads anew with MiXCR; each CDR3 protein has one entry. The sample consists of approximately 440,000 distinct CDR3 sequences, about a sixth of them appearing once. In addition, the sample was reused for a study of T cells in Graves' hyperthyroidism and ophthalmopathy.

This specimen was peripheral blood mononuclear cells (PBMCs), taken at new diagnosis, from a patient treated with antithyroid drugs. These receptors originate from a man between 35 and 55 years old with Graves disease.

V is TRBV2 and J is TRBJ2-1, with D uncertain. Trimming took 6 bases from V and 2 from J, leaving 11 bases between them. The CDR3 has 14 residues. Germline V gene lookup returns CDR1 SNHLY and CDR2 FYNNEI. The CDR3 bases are TGTGCCAGCAGGGGGTCTCCCCCCTACAATGAGCAGTTCTTC. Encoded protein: CASRGSPPYNEQFF.

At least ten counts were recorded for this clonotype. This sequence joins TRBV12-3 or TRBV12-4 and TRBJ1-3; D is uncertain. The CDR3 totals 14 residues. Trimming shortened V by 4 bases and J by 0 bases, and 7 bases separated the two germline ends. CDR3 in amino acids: CASSSRSSGNTIYF. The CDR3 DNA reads TGTGCCAGCAGTTCCAGAAGCTCTGGAAACACCATATATTTT.

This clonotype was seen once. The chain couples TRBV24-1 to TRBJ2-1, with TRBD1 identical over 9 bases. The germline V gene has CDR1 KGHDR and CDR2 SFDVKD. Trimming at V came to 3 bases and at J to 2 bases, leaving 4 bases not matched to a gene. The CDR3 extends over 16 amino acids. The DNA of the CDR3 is TGTGCCACCAGTGATCCCGGGACAGGGCCCTACAATGAGCAGTTCTTC. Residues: CATSDPGTGPYNEQFF.

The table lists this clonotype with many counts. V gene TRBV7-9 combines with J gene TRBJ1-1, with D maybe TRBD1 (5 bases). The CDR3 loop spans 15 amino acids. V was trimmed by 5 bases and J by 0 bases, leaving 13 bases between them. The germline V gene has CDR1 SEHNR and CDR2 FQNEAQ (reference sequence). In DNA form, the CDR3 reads TGTGCCAGCAGCGGACCCGGGGCCTTGAACACTGAAGCTTTCTTT. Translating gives CASSGPGALNTEAFF.

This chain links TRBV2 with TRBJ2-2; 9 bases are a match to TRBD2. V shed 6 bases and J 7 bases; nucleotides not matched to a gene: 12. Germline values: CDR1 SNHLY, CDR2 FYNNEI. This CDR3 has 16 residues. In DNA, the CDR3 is TGTGCCAGCAGCTTTCTTGCGGGAGGGCCGGGCGGGGAGCTGTTTTTT. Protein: CASSFLAGGPGGELFF. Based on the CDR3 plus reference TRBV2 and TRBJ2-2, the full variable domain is EPEVTQTPSHQVTQMGQEVILRCVPISNHLYFYWYRQILGQKVEFLVSFYNNEISEKSEIFDDQFSVERPDGSNFTLKIRSTKLEDSAMYFCASSFLAGGPGGELFFGEGSRLTVL.

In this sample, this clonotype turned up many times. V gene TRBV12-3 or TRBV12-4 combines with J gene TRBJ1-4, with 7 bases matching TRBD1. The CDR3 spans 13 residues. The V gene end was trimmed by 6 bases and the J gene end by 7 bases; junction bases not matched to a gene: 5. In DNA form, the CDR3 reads TGTGCCAGCAGAGGACAGGCGAGTGAAAAACTGTTTTTT. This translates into CASRGQASEKLFF.

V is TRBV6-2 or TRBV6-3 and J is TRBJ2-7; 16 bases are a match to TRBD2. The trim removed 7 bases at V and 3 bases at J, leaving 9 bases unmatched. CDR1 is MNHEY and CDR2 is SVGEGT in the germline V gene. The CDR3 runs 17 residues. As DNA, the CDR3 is TGTGCCAGCACTCCAGGGACTAGCGGGAGGGCCTACTACGAGCAGTACTTC. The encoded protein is CASTPGTSGRAYYEQYF.

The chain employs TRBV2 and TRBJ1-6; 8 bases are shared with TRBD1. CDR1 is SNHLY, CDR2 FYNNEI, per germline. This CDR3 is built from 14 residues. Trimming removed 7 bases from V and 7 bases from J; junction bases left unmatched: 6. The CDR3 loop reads CASIRGQGNSPLHF. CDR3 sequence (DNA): TGTGCCAGCATACGTGGACAGGGAAATTCACCCCTCCACTTT.

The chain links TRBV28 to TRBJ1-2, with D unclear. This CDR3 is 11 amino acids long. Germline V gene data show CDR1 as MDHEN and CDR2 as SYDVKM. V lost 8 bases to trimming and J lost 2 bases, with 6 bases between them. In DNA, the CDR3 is TGTGCCAGCGGGCAGAACTATGGCTACACCTTC. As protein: CASGQNYGYTF.

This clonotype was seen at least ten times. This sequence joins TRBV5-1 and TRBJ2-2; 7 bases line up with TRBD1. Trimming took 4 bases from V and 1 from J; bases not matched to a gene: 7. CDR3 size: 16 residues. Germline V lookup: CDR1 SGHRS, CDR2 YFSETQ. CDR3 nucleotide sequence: TGCGCCAGCAGCCACACGGACAGGAGGAACACCGGGGAGCTGTTTTTT. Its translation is CASSHTDRRNTGELFF.

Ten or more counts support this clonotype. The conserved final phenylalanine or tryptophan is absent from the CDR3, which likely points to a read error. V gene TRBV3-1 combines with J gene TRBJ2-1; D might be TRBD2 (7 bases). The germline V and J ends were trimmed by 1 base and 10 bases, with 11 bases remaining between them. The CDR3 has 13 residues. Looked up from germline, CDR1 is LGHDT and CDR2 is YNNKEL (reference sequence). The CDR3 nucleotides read TGTGCCAGCAGCCAAGTATCGGGGGGCGAGCAGTTCCTC. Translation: CASSQVSGGEQFL.

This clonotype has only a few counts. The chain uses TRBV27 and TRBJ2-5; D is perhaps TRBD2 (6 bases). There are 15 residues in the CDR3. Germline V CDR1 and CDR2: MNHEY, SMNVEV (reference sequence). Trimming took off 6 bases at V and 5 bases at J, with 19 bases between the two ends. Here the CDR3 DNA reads TGTGCCAGCAGCTACAAGGAGGGACGGGGGGAGACCCAGTACTTC. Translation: CASSYKEGRGETQYF.

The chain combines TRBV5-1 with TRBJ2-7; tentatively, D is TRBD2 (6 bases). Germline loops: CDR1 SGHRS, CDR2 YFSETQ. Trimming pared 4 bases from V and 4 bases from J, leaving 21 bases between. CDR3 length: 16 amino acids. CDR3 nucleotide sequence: TGCGCCAGCAGCACTCCGGGACTGGCGCTTGAGTACGAGCAGTACTTC. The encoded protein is CASSTPGLALEYEQYF.

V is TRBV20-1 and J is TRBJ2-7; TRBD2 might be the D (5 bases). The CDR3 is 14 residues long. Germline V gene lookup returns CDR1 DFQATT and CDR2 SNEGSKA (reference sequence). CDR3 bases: TGCAGCGGTGGAATGGTGGGAGCAGGCAACGAGCAGTACTTC. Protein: CSGGMVGAGNEQYF.

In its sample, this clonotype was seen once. This CDR3 is CASSESGTSGRAYYNEQFF. CDR3 nucleotides: TGTGCCAGCAGTGAATCCGGGACTAGCGGGAGGGCCTACTACAATGAGCAGTTCTTC. The chain employs TRBV6-2 or TRBV6-3 and TRBJ2-1, with TRBD2 matching 16 bases. The CDR3 runs to 19 residues. CDR1 is MNHEY and CDR2 is SVGEGT in the germline V gene. The V and J ends lost 5 bases and 3 bases, in that order; junction bases with no gene match: 10.

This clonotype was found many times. DNA for the CDR3: TGTGCCAGCAGCTTTGGCAGCCTAGCGGGAGTGGCAGATACGCAGTATTTT. This gives the protein CASSFGSLAGVADTQYF. The chain combines TRBV11-1 with TRBJ2-3; 10 nucleotides align to TRBD2. This CDR3 is built from 17 residues. The V segment lost 3 bases and the J segment 4 bases; nucleotides outside the gene matches: 10. Germline loops: CDR1 SGHAT, CDR2 FQDESV (reference sequence).

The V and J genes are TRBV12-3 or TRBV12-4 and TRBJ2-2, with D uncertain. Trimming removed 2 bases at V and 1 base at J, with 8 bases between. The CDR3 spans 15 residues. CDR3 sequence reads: CASSLRVQNTGELFF. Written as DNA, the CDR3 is TGTGCCAGCAGTTTAAGGGTCCAGAACACCGGGGAGCTGTTTTTT.

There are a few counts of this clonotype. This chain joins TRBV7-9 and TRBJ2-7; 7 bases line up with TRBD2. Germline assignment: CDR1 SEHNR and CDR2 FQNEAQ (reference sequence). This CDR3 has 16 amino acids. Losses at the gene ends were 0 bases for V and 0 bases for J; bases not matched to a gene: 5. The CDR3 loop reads CASSLAWGGSSYEQYF. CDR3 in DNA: TGTGCCAGCAGCTTAGCGTGGGGCGGGAGCTCCTACGAGCAGTACTTC.

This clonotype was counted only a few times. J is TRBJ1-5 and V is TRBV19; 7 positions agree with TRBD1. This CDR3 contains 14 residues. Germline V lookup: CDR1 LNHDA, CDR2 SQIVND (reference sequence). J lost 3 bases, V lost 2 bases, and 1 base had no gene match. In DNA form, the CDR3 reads TGTGCCAGTAGTATAACAGGGGTCAATCAGCCCCAGCATTTT. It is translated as CASSITGVNQPQHF.

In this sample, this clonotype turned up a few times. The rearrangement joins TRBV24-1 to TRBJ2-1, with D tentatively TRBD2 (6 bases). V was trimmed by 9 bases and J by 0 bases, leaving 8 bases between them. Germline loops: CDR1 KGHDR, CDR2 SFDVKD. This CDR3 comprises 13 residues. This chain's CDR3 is CATGDFSYNEQFF. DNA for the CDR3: TGTGCCACCGGGGACTTCTCCTACAATGAGCAGTTCTTC.